These T cell receptor beta chains were read from a single sample in a study of blood T cell repertoires in COVID-19. The assay was immunoSEQ multiplex PCR, and TCRdb's table has in-frame clones only and misses some. The sample consists of about 200,000 clones, about four fifths of them appearing once. What was sequenced was PBMCs or T cells enriched from blood (not recorded which). These receptors were taken from a middle-aged man who had recovered from COVID-19. Both conserved end residues are part of each CDR3. Each record gives: J gene, V gene, D gene, clone size, CDR3 DNA, CDR3 protein. D genes are given only for firm matches. The size field is filled for only some rows; it gives once, few, many or a size class.

TRBJ1-1 TRBV28 TRBD1 . TGTGCCAGCAGTTTAGGGGACAGGGGGCAGGCTGAAGCTTTCTTT CASSLGDRGQAEAFF
TRBJ2-3 TRBV5-1 TRBD1 . TGCGCCAGCAGCTTGGTCCAGGGGGCCTCCCAGGGTACGCAGTATTTT CASSLVQGASQGTQYF
TRBJ1-1 TRBV19 TRBD1 . TGTGCCAGTAGTATGGGGACAGGGATCGACACTGAAGCTTTCTTT CASSMGTGIDTEAFF
TRBJ2-1 TRBV4-1 . . TGCGCCAGCAGCCAAGATATGCTATCACGGGTCAATGAGCAGTTCTTC CASSQDMLSRVNEQFF
TRBJ1-2 TRBV21-1 . . TGTGCCAGCAGCAAAAAGGGCGGGGGGGAGCCCTACACCTTC CASSKKGGGEPYTF
TRBJ1-1 TRBV5-1 . . TGCGCCAGCAGCTTGCGGGGGATGAACACTGAAGCTTTCTTT CASSLRGMNTEAFF
TRBJ1-6 TRBV7-2 . . TGTGCCAGCAGCTTAGCGCCAGGGATGGGGAATTCACCCCTCCACTTT CASSLAPGMGNSPLHF
TRBJ2-3 TRBV4-1 TRBD1 . TGCGCCAGCAGCCAAGTCGTGACAGGGGCCACAGATACGCAGTATTTT CASSQVVTGATDTQYF
TRBJ2-5 TRBV3-1/TRBV3-2 TRBD2 . TGTGCCAGCAGCCAAGTAATAGCGGGGGGGCCTAGGGAAGAGACCCAGTACTTC CASSQVIAGGPREETQYF
TRBJ1-5 TRBV28 TRBD1 . TGTGCCAGCAGTCCACTCCACAGGGGGAGCAATCAGCCCCAGCATTTT CASSPLHRGSNQPQHF
TRBJ2-7 TRBV2 TRBD2 . TGTGCCAGCAGTGAAACCCCAGGGACTAGAATCGACGAGCAGTACTTC CASSETPGTRIDEQYF
TRBJ1-4 TRBV3-1/TRBV3-2 . . TGTGCCAGCACTAAAAGTGGTGAGGGAGGTCGAGGTAATGAAAAACTGTTTTTT CASTKSGEGGRGNEKLFF
TRBJ2-1 TRBV29-1 TRBD2 . TGCAGCGTTTACGGGGGGGATGAGCAGTTCTTC CSVYGGDEQFF
TRBJ2-1 TRBV6-6 . . TGTGCCAGCAGCCCCGGGACTCACTGGTACAATGAGCAGTTCTTC CASSPGTHWYNEQFF
TRBJ1-1 TRBV9 TRBD1 . TGTGCCAGCAGCGCAGGGACAGCGAACACTGAAGCTTTCTTT CASSAGTANTEAFF
TRBJ1-4 TRBV7-2 . . TGTGCCAGCAGCTTAGTGGTGGTTCGGGATCTACAAACTAATGAAAAACTGTTTTTT CASSLVVVRDLQTNEKLFF
TRBJ1-5 TRBV4-1 . . TGCGCCAGCAGCCAAGAATCAGGTATTCAGCCCCAGCATTTT CASSQESGIQPQHF
TRBJ1-6 TRBV4-2 . once TGTGCCAGCAGCCAATTCCAAGGGGTCATTATTTCACCCCTCCACTTT CASSQFQGVIISPLHF
TRBJ1-5 TRBV6-5 . . TGTGCCAGCAGGGGGCAGGGAAATCAGCCCCAGCATTTT CASRGQGNQPQHF
TRBJ2-2 TRBV7-2 . few TGTGCCAGCAGCTTAGTACAGGGAAGCACCGGGGAGCTGTTTTTT CASSLVQGSTGELFF
TRBJ2-7 TRBV3-1/TRBV3-2 TRBD1 . TGTGCCAGCAGCCCATTTAGGGGGCAGGGCTCCTACGAGCAGTACTTC CASSPFRGQGSYEQYF
TRBJ1-2 TRBV28 . . TGTGCCAGCAGTTTAAAAGTGGGACAAGGATATGGCTACACCTTC CASSLKVGQGYGYTF
TRBJ1-1 TRBV19 TRBD1 . TGTGCCAGTACTGGGACAGCAGGTTTGAGAGTGAACACTGAAGCTTTCTTT CASTGTAGLRVNTEAFF
TRBJ1-1 TRBV29-1 . . TGCAGCGCGGCTGGAATGACAGTCAACACTGAAGCTTTCTTT CSAAGMTVNTEAFF
TRBJ2-7 TRBV10-2 TRBD2 once TGCGCCAGCAGTGAGCTCGGGACTAGCATCGAGCAGTACTTC CASSELGTSIEQYF
TRBJ2-7 TRBV6-5 TRBD1 . TGTGCCAGCAGTCGACAGGGTATAGTCTACGAGCAGTACTTC CASSRQGIVYEQYF
TRBJ1-2 TRBV3-1/TRBV3-2 . . TGTGCCAGCAGCCATAGAGACATACGAGATGGCTACACCTTC CASSHRDIRDGYTF
TRBJ2-7 TRBV2 TRBD1 . TGTGCCAGCAGTGGGCAGGGGGCCTACGAGCAGTACTTC CASSGQGAYEQYF
TRBJ2-3 TRBV18 . . TGTGCCAGCTCACCCGGACTACGGACAGATACGCAGTATTTT CASSPGLRTDTQYF
TRBJ1-5 TRBV4-1 TRBD1 . TGCGCCAGCAGCCAAGGACAGGGACGACAGCCCCAGCATTTT CASSQGQGRQPQHF
TRBJ1-6 TRBV28 . . TGTGCCAGCATCTCGAGGGGGTCGGGCAATTCACCCCTCCACTTT CASISRGSGNSPLHF
TRBJ1-1 TRBV11-1 . . TGTGCCAGCAGCCCGGTCGGGGGATCGCGGACTGAAGCTTTCTTT CASSPVGGSRTEAFF
TRBJ2-1 TRBV5-1 TRBD1 . TGCGCCAGCAGCTTGGCCCCGGGGACAGGGGTCAATGAGCAGTTCTTC CASSLAPGTGVNEQFF
TRBJ2-7 TRBV6-5 . . TGTGCCAGCACCGAGAGCTTGTTTTACGAGCAGTACTTC CASTESLFYEQYF
TRBJ1-1 TRBV3-1/TRBV3-2 TRBD1 once TGTGCCAGCAGCCGAACAGGGGTAGGAACTGAAGCTTTCTTT CASSRTGVGTEAFF
TRBJ1-3 TRBV18 . . TGTGCCAGCTCACTGATACCGGGAAACTCTGGAAACACCATATATTTT CASSLIPGNSGNTIYF
TRBJ1-3 TRBV9 . . TGTGCCAGCAGCGCGAGACAGTCCTCTGGAAACACCATATATTTT CASSARQSSGNTIYF